This T cell receptor (beta chain) derives from a study of regulatory T cells in long-lasting Graves disease. Overall study results and limits: Whereas new patients shared 950 to 1,000 public clonotypes, persistent patients shared more, at 2,500 to 3,500. Those with persistent Graves' had less TCR diversity than newly diagnosed patients.

HTBI primers from iRepertoire and Arm-PCR of CDR3 regions yielded the TCR beta libraries. Each CDR3 protein gets one entry after TCRdb re-called the multiplex PCR reads with MiXCR. The table records some 600,000 distinct CDR3 sequences, around 16% of them present only once. Sample time point: newly diagnosed GD, antithyroid drugs for less than 3 months. There was RNA extracted from PBMCs, and the TCR library was made from it. Regarding this clonotype: Antigen specificity is unknown.

Germline CDR1 is MNHEY and CDR2 is SMNVEV (reference sequence). The CDR3 runs 15 residues. The V gene lost 5 bases and the J gene lost 1 base, with 14 bases spanning the gap. The data were also submitted as part of a second study, on T cells in Graves' hyperthyroidism and ophthalmopathy.

The receptor's source is a man aged 18 to 35 with Graves disease. The input for sequencing was peripheral blood mononuclear cells (PBMCs), taken at new diagnosis, from a patient treated with antithyroid drugs. The gene calls are TRBV27 and TRBJ1-1; weak D call: TRBD1 (6 bases). DNA for the CDR3: TGTGCCAGCAGTCCCGGGGGGGCCGCGAACACTGAAGCTTTCTTT. Amino acid sequence: CASSPGGAANTEAFF.